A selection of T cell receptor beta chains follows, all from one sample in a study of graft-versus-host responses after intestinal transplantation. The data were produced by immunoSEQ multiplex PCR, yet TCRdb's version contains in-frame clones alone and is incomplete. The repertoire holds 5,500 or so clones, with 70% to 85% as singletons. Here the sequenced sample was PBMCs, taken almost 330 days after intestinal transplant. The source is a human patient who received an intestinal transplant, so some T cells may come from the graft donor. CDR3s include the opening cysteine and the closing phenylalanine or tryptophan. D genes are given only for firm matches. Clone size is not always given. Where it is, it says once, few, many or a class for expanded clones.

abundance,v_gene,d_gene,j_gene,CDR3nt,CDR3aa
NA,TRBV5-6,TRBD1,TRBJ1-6,TGTGCCAGCAGCTCGACAGGGGGCGCTGGGTCACCCCTCCACTTT,CASSSTGGAGSPLHF
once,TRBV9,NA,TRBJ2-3,TGTGCCAGCAGCCCCCGCGGGGCTAGCACAGATACGCAGTATTTT,CASSPRGASTDTQYF
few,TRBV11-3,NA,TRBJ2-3,TGTGCCAGCAGCTCCCGGGACTTCCCCAAAGATACGCAGTATTTT,CASSSRDFPKDTQYF
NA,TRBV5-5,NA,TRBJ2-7,TGTGCCAGCAGCCTTAGGGGGACGGATTACGAGCAGTACTTC,CASSLRGTDYEQYF
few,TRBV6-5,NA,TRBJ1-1,TGTGCCAGCAGCTCAACGCGGGGGGTTGAAGCTTTCTTT,CASSSTRGVEAFF
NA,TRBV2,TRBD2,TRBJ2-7,TGTGCCAGCAAATGGCGGGGGGGCTCCGAGCAGTACTTC,CASKWRGGSEQYF
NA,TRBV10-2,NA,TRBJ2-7,TGCGCCAGCAGTGAGTTCACCTCCCTCAGGGGAGAAATCATTTGGGTCTACGAGCAGTACTTC,CASSEFTSLRGEIIWVYEQYF
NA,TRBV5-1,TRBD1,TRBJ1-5,TGCGCCACACAACCCCCCACGGAGAGGGGGCATTATAGCAATCAGCCCCAGCATTTT,CATQPPTERGHYSNQPQHF
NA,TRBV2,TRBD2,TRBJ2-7,TGTGCCAGCAGTGAAGGTTTAGCGGGGGGGCCGTACGAGCAGTACTTC,CASSEGLAGGPYEQYF
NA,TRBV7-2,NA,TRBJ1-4,TGTGCCAGCAGCTTTACAGGGACACATGCTGGGGAAAAACTGTTTTTT,CASSFTGTHAGEKLFF
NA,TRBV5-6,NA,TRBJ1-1,TGTGCCAGCAGCTTCTGGGTCGCGGGAGAAGCTTTCTTT,CASSFWVAGEAFF
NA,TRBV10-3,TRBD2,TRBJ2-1,TGTGCCATTTATAGCGGGGGGGCCGATGAGCAGTTCTTC,CAIYSGGADEQFF
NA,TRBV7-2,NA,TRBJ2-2,TGCGCCAGCAGCCAAGAGGTCGGATTCAACACCGGGGAGCTGTTTTTT,CASSQEVGFNTGELFF
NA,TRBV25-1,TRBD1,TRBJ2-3,TGTGCCAGCAGTCCCGGGACAGGGGGCGCGGCAGATACGCAGTATTTT,CASSPGTGGAADTQYF
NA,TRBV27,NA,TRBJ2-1,TGTGCCAGCAGAGAACTCTACAATGAGCAGTTCTTC,CASRELYNEQFF
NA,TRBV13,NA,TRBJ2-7,TGTGCCAGCAGCTCCCCGGCGGGCTACGAGCAGTACTTC,CASSSPAGYEQYF
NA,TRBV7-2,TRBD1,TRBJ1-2,TGTGCCAGCAGCTTTCTTACACAGGGGGCGCGGTATGGCTACACCTTC,CASSFLTQGARYGYTF
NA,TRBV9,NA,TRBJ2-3,TGTGCCAGCAGCGTAGGGGTAGGGGAGCAGTATTTT,CASSVGVGEQYF
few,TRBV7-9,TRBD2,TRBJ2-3,TGTGCCAGCAGCTCTAATAGCGGGGGGCGCACAGATACGCAGTATTTT,CASSSNSGGRTDTQYF
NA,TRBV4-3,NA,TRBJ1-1,TGCGCCAGCAGCCAAGATACGAGACAGTTGAACACTGAAGCTTTCTTT,CASSQDTRQLNTEAFF
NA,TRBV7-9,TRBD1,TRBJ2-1,TGTGCCAGCAGCTTAGTAAGGACAGGGCCGTACAATGAGCAGTTCTTC,CASSLVRTGPYNEQFF
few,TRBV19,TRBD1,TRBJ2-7,TGTGCCAGTAGTACAAAGGGACAGGGGGCCGGGGAGCAGTACTTC,CASSTKGQGAGEQYF
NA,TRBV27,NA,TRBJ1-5,TGTGCCAGCAGTTTCTCAGGGATTGGTCAGCCCCAGCATTTT,CASSFSGIGQPQHF
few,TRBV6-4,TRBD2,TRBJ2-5,TGTGCCAGCAGTGACTCCGGACGGGGGGGCGATCCCGGCCAAGAGACCCAGTACTTC,CASSDSGRGGDPGQETQYF
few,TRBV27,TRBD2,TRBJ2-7,TGTGCCAGCAGTTCCATAGCGGGGGGCCGTTACGAGCAGTACTTC,CASSSIAGGRYEQYF
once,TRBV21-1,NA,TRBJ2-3,TGTGCCAGCAGCAACAAAGCTTCAGGGGGAGTTTTAGATACGCAGTATTTT,CASSNKASGGVLDTQYF
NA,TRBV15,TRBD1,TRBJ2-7,TGTGCCACCAGCAAAGGGACAGGGGTCGCTGGCTACGAGCAGTACTTC,CATSKGTGVAGYEQYF
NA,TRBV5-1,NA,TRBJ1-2,TGCGCCAGCAGCTTCACGAGGGGTCGAAACTATGGCTACACCTTC,CASSFTRGRNYGYTF
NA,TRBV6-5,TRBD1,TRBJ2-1,TGTGCCAGCAGTCCCACAGGGGGCTCCTACAATGAGCAGTTCTTC,CASSPTGGSYNEQFF
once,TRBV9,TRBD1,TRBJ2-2,TGTGCCAGCAGCGCCAGGGGGACCGGGGAGCTGTTTTTT,CASSARGTGELFF
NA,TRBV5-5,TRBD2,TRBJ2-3,TGTGCCAGCAGCCCAAGTAGCGGGGGGGCAACAGATACGCAGTATTTT,CASSPSSGGATDTQYF
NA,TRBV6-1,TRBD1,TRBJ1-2,TGTGCCAGCAGTGAAGGGACAGGGGGCGAAGGCTACACCTTC,CASSEGTGGEGYTF
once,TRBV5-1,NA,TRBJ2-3,TGCGCCAGCAGCTTGGACGGACCTAGCACAGATACGCAGTATTTT,CASSLDGPSTDTQYF
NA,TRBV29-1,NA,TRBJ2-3,TGCAGCGCCGAGGGCGGGGGCCGAGGGACGCAGTATTTT,CSAEGGGRGTQYF
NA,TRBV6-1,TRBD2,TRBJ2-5,TGTGCCAGCAGTGAACCCGGGACTAGCGGGGGGGAGACCCAGTACTTC,CASSEPGTSGGETQYF
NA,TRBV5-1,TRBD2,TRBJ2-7,TGCGCCAGCAGCTTAATAGCGGGGGGCCAATACGAGCAGTACTTC,CASSLIAGGQYEQYF
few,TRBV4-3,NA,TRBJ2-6,TGCGCCAGCAGCCAAGATGTCGGGGGGGCCAACGTCCTGACTTTC,CASSQDVGGANVLTF
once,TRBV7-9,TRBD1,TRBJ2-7,TGTGCCAGCAGCTTGAGAAGACCGGGACAGGGACCCTACGAGCAGTACTTC,CASSLRRPGQGPYEQYF
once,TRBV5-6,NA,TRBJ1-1,TGTGCCAGCAGCTTCGAAGGGTTTGAAGCTTTCTTT,CASSFEGFEAFF
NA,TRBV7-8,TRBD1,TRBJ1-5,TGTGCCAGCAGCTTGGGACAGGGGCAGCCCCAGCATTTT,CASSLGQGQPQHF
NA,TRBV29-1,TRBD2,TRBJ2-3,TGCAGCGTGCCGACTACTAGCGGGGGCACAGATACGCAGTATTTT,CSVPTTSGGTDTQYF
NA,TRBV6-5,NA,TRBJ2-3,TGTGCCAGCAGTTACTCGATGGACTACAGCACAGATACGCAGTATTTT,CASSYSMDYSTDTQYF
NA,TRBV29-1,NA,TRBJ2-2,TGCAGCGTGATAGGGTTCTCCCAGGGGACCGGGGAGCTGTTTTTT,CSVIGFSQGTGELFF
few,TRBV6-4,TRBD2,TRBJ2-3,TGTGCCAGCAGTGACGGCGGGGGGGCCACAGATACGCAGTATTTT,CASSDGGGATDTQYF
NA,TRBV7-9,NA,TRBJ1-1,TGTGCCAGCAGCAACAGGGTTTTCTCTGAAGCTTTCTTT,CASSNRVFSEAFF
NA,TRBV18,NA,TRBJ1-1,TGTGCCAGCTCACCGCACACTTCGGGACAAGGCTCCGAAGCTTTCTTT,CASSPHTSGQGSEAFF
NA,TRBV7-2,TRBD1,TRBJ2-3,TGTGCCAGCAGCCCGGACAGGGGGACAGATACGCAGTATTTT,CASSPDRGTDTQYF
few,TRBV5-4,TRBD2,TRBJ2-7,TGTGCCAGCAGCTGGGGGACTAGCGGGGACTACGAGCAGTACTTC,CASSWGTSGDYEQYF
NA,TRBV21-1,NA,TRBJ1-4,TGTGCCAGCAGCAACCAGCTAGCTACAAGGGTGCATAATGAAAAACTGTTTTTT,CASSNQLATRVHNEKLFF
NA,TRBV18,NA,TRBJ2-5,TGTGCCAGCTCACCGGGGCAAGAGACCCAGTACTTC,CASSPGQETQYF
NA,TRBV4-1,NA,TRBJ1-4,TGCGCCAGCAGCCATCCGGGGTATACTAATGAAAAACTGTTTTTT,CASSHPGYTNEKLFF
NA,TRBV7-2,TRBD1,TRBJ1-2,TGTGCCAGCAGACCAGGGGGCGCAGCCTATGGCTACACCTTC,CASRPGGAAYGYTF